The 17 T cell receptor beta chains given below trace back to one sample, sequenced in a study of T-cell memory formation after mild COVID-19 (dated by TCRdb to the early 2020s). Library creation used 5' RACE. The listed sequencing device is Illumina NovaSeq 6000. TCRdb applied fastp at Q25 and MiXCR to the public reads, then kept only in-frame beta chains. One record per CDR3 amino acid sequence lists the most common genes and DNA. Here the sample has 350,000 to 500,000 distinct CDR3 sequences; more than 15% occur a single time. Around a fifth of the sample is taken by the ten largest. What was sequenced was PBMCs or a T cell subset sorted from them (not recorded which). These receptor sequences come from a man aged 18 to 35 who had mild COVID-19 (a few samples of this study predate the infection). The sample titles of this study are shuffled in the database, so cell type and time point are left out; the donor was told from shared clones.

About this clonotype itself: Being one base from a much bigger clone, this may be a read error. The J gene is TRBJ2-1, the V gene TRBV11-2, with D unresolved. This CDR3 contains 14 residues. Germline V CDR1 and CDR2: SGHAT, FQNNGV. V lost 5 bases and J lost 8, with 16 bases in between. The CDR3 DNA sequence: TGTGCCAGCAGCCCTCGAGGAGTTACCTATGAGCAGTTCTTC. This encodes CASSPRGVTYEQFF.

This clonotype came up a few times. J is TRBJ1-1 and V is TRBV6-6, with TRBD1 as a possible D gene (5 bases). V shed 1 base and J shed 0 bases, with 9 bases lying between them. This CDR3 has 15 residues. Germline V gene data show CDR1 as MNHNY and CDR2 as SVGAGI (reference sequence). The CDR3 here is CASSYWGDLNTEAFF. The CDR3 coding sequence is TGTGCCAGCAGTTACTGGGGGGACTTGAACACTGAAGCTTTCTTT.

This sequence joins TRBV5-4 and TRBJ1-3; D gene unclear. Trimming removed 2 bases from V and 3 bases from J, with 12 bases in between. Per the germline V gene, CDR1 is SGHNT and CDR2 is YYREEE (reference sequence). This CDR3 comprises 15 residues. The CDR3 loop reads CASSFSGSYGNTIYF. In nucleotides, the CDR3 is TGTGCCAGCAGCTTCTCAGGATCTTATGGAAACACCATATATTTT.

This clonotype has just a few counts. This chain uses TRBV5-5 with TRBJ2-2; no clear D. The V and J ends lost 2 bases and 4 bases respectively, with 6 bases between them. Germline loops: CDR1 SGHKS, CDR2 YYEKEE (reference sequence). This CDR3 has 13 amino acids. Written as DNA, the CDR3 is TGTGCCAGCAGCTTTAGGATCACCGGGGAGCTGTTTTTT. This translates into CASSFRITGELFF.

This clonotype was seen a handful of times. The chain combines TRBV27 with TRBJ2-7, with no clear D. The V gene's germline CDR1 is MNHEY and CDR2 SMNVEV (reference sequence). The CDR3 runs to 13 residues. The V end was cut by 1 base, the J end by 6 bases, with 10 bases between. Here the CDR3 reads CASSLYPGSEQYV. Written as DNA, the CDR3 is TGTGCCAGCAGTTTATATCCAGGCTCCGAGCAGTACGTC.

This clonotype was detected only a few times. Germline is not matched at one junction end, which may reflect a read error. The chain employs TRBV18 and TRBJ2-7; 11 bases are shared with TRBD2. Germline CDR1 KGHSH, CDR2 LQKENI. This CDR3 comprises 16 residues. This CDR3 reads CASSPPRLAGTEQLEF. CDR3 sequence (DNA): TGTGCCAGCTCACCACCGCGACTAGCGGGGACCGAGCAGTTGGAGTTC.

This clonotype was detected only once. The chain recombines TRBV6-6 with TRBJ2-3; D might be TRBD1 (6 bases). V lost 7 bases and J lost 2, with 22 bases in between. The CDR3 loop spans 17 amino acids. Looked up from germline, CDR1 is MNHNY and CDR2 is SVGAGI (reference sequence). In DNA form, the CDR3 reads TGTGCCAGCACCGAGGGGGTTGGGGGAGAAACCACAGATACGCAGTATTTT. Its translation is CASTEGVGGETTDTQYF.

In its sample, this clonotype was seen many times. The rearrangement joins TRBV5-1 to TRBJ1-5; TRBD1 agrees at 7 bases. This CDR3 is built from 14 residues. Germline V lookup: CDR1 SGHRS, CDR2 YFSETQ. With 4 bases clipped from V and 2 bases from J, the junction kept 3 bases outside the gene matches. CDR3 in amino acids: CASSDGQGNQPQHF. The CDR3, as DNA: TGCGCCAGCAGCGACGGACAGGGCAATCAGCCCCAGCATTTT.

This chain connects TRBV4-2 to TRBJ1-1, with TRBD1 as a possible D gene (6 bases). This CDR3 contains 15 residues. Germline V lookup: CDR1 LGHNA, CDR2 YNFKEQ. The V gene lost 2 bases and the J gene lost 5 bases, with 15 bases spanning the gap. The CDR3 reads CASSQYGGRGTEAFF. The CDR3 DNA is TGTGCCAGCAGCCAATATGGGGGGCGTGGAACTGAAGCTTTCTTT.

The V call is TRBV2, the J call TRBJ1-5, with 8 nucleotides matching TRBD1. This CDR3 is 15 amino acids long. The germline V gene has CDR1 SNHLY and CDR2 FYNNEI. After removal of 6 bases from V and 2 bases from J, the junction contained 6 bases not matched to a gene. The CDR3 DNA reads TGTGCCAGCAGATGGGACAGGTGGGGCAATCAGCCCCAGCATTTT. Encoded protein: CASRWDRWGNQPQHF.

V is TRBV5-1 and J is TRBJ1-4; D remains ambiguous. Germline CDR1 is SGHRS and CDR2 is YFSETQ. V lost 0 bases, J lost 4 bases, and 7 bases lay in between. This CDR3 contains 14 residues. The CDR3 sequence is CASSLESYNEKLFF. The CDR3 DNA sequence: TGCGCCAGCAGCTTGGAGAGTTATAATGAAAAACTGTTTTTT.

This clonotype was counted between two and nine times. The genes are TRBV11-3 and TRBJ2-2, with 8 bases that match TRBD2. Germline CDR1 SGHNT, CDR2 YENEEA. The CDR3 loop spans 15 amino acids. V lost 4 bases, J lost 6 bases, and 7 bases stayed unmatched. The CDR3 DNA reads as TGTGCCAGCAGCTCCCCGGGGGGGGCGGCCGGGGAGCTGTTTTTT. It specifies CASSSPGGAAGELFF.

The CDR3 nucleotides read TGCGCCAGCAGCCAAGGTCTAGCGGGTGTTACTCAAGAGACCCAGTACTTC. This encodes CASSQGLAGVTQETQYF. V and J are TRBV4-3 and TRBJ2-5, with 8 bases fitting TRBD2. Germline CDR1 is LGHNA and CDR2 is YSLEER. The CDR3 length is 17 residues. After removal of 1 base from V and 2 bases from J, the junction contained 9 bases not matched to a gene.

This clonotype has at least ten counts. The CDR3 region is CASSLRATQYF. DNA of the CDR3: TGTGCCAGCAGCCTGAGGGCGACCCAGTACTTC. The chain couples TRBV7-9 to TRBJ2-3; tentatively, D is TRBD2 (5 bases). The DNA matches TRBJ2-5 better at its end, which makes the J call doubtful. The CDR3 contains 11 residues. Per the germline V gene, CDR1 is SEHNR and CDR2 is FQNEAQ (reference sequence).

The V call is TRBV20-1, the J call TRBJ2-5, with TRBD1 matching 9 bases. Germline V gives CDR1 DFQATT, CDR2 SNEGSKA (reference sequence). The CDR3 length is 16 residues. V was clipped by 8 bases and J by 0 bases; unmatched bases: 13. CDR3 sequence (DNA): TGCAGTCCCTTAGGGGGACAGGGTATCGACCAAGAGACCCAGTACTTC. It specifies CSPLGGQGIDQETQYF.

The CDR3 DNA reads TGTGCCAGCAGCTGGGTGGGGGCAGGGGCCTATGGCTACACCTTC. Translation gives CASSWVGAGAYGYTF. The chain joins TRBV7-2 to TRBJ1-2; weak D call: TRBD1 (6 bases). The CDR3 is 15 amino acids. Germline V gene lookup returns CDR1 SGHTA and CDR2 FQGNSA. Trimming shortened V by 4 bases and J by 4 bases, and 16 bases separated the two germline ends.

This clonotype has more than one count but fewer than ten. This sequence joins TRBV13 and TRBJ1-1; TRBD1 matches at 7 bases. Germline CDR1 reads PRHDT; CDR2 reads FYEKMQ (reference sequence). The V and J ends lost 4 bases and 1 base, in that order; junction bases with no gene match: 12. The CDR3 has 17 residues. The CDR3 coding sequence is TGTGCCAGCAGCTCCGACCCCCGGACAGGATCGAACACTGAAGCTTTCTTT. The encoded protein is CASSSDPRTGSNTEAFF.